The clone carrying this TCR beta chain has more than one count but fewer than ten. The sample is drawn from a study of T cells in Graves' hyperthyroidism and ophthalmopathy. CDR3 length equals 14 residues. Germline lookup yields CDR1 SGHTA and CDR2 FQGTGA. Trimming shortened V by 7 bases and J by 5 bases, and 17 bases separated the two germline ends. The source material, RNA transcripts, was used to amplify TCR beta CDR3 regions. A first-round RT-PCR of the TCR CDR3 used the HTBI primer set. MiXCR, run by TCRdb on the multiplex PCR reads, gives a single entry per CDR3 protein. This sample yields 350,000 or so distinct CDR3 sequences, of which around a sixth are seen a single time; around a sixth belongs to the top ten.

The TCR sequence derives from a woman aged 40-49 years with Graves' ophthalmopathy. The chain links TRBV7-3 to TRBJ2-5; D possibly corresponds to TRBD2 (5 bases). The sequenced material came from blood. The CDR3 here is CASKEAGNRETQYF. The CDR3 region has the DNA TGTGCCAGCAAAGAGGCCGGGAACCGGGAGACCCAGTACTTC.